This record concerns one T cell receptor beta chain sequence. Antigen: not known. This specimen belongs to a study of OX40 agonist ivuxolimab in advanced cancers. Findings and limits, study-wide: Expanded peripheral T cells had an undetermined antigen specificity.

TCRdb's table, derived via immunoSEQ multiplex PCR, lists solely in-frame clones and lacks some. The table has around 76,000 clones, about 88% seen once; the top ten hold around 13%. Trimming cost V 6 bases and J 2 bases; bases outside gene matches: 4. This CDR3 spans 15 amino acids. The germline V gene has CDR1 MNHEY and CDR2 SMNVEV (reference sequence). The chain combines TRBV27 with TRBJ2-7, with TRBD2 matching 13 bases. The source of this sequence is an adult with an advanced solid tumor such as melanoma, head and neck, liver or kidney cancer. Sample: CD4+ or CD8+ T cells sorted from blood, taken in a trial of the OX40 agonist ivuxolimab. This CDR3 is CASSVTSGRAYEQYF. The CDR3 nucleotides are TGTGCCAGCAGCGTAACTAGCGGGAGGGCCTACGAGCAGTACTTC.